This note documents a single T cell receptor (beta chain) sequence. The target antigen is unknown. The sample is drawn from a study of T cell responses to AZD1222 COVID-19 vaccine. Study-wide points: Recipients of two AZD1222 doses showed rising Spike-specific TCR breadth and depth. Regions left unmutated in variants are reportedly the target of nearly half of spike-specific TCRs. Baseline serology detected seropositivity in only 5 to 7 AZD1222 recipients.

Second-dose intervals near 4 or 12 weeks were combined. Clones were read by immunoSEQ multiplex PCR, and TCRdb kept only the in-frame ones, dropping some. In the table there are fewer than 70,000 clones, more than 60% of which are singletons. This CDR3 has 13 amino acids. Trimming pared 0 bases from V and 9 bases from J, leaving 9 bases between. In germline, CDR1 is SGHNT, CDR2 YENEEA. This chain connects TRBV11-3 to TRBJ2-1; tentatively, D is TRBD2 (6 bases). The specimen comprised peripheral blood, sampled 28 days after the second AZD1222 dose. The receptor was isolated from an adult who received the AZD1222 COVID-19 vaccine. DNA of the CDR3: TGTGCCAGCAGCTTAGAGGAGGGTCTTGAGCAGTTCTTC. Its protein is CASSLEEGLEQFF.